A selection of T cell receptor beta chains follows, all from one sample in a study of breast tumors, draining lymph nodes, adjacent tissues. From the multiplex PCR reads, TCRdb called clonotypes with MiXCR, one entry per CDR3 protein. The table records some 120,000 distinct CDR3 sequences, 21% of them present only once. Sequencing was done on a sample of axillary lymph node tissue. These receptors all stem from a female donor with breast cancer. Some clones in this sample may be carry-over from other donors' samples. Each CDR3 is given with its conserved first and last residue. D genes are given only for firm matches. Not every row has a clone size; where given, it reads once, few, many or a size class.

clone_size j_call v_call d_call cdr3_length cdr3_nt cdr3_aa
many TRBJ2-3 TRBV2 NA 14 TGTGCCAGCAGTGACAGGGCTAGCACAGATACGCAGTATTTT CASSDRASTDTQYF
few TRBJ2-5 TRBV13 NA 15 TGTGCCAGCAGCCCCGGACTGTTACTACAAGAGACCCAGTACTTC CASSPGLLLQETQYF
many TRBJ2-5 TRBV20-1 TRBD2 16 TGCAGTGCTCGCCGTCCCTTGGGACTAGCCGGGGAGACCCAGTACTTC CSARRPLGLAGETQYF
NA TRBJ2-4 TRBV19 NA 16 TGTGCCAGTAGTCGGGGGGCAGGGGTGAGCAAAAACATTCAGTACTTC CASSRGAGVSKNIQYF
NA TRBJ2-3 TRBV3-1 TRBD2 21 TGTGCCAGCAGCCAAGAACCGGGACTAGCGGGAGGTATAATCGGCACAGATACGCAGTATTTT CASSQEPGLAGGIIGTDTQYF
many TRBJ2-7 TRBV19 TRBD2 15 TGTGCCAGTAGTATCGGACTAGCGGGAGTGGTCGAGCAGTACTTC CASSIGLAGVVEQYF
many TRBJ1-2 TRBV6-5 NA 16 TGTGCCAGCAGTTCGTGGGATAGGTTAAACCCCTATGGCTACACCTTC CASSSWDRLNPYGYTF
many TRBJ1-2 TRBV3-1 NA 13 TGTGCCAGCAGGCAAGGGGGTAACTATGGCTACACCTTC CASRQGGNYGYTF
NA TRBJ2-3 TRBV12-3/TRBV12-4 TRBD2 15 TGTGCCAGCAGCCCTGGTACAGCGGGATCAGATACGCAGTATTTT CASSPGTAGSDTQYF
many TRBJ2-5 TRBV7-2 NA 14 TGTGCCAGCAGCCAGAGAGGGCGGAGTGGGACCCAGTACTTC CASSQRGRSGTQYF
many TRBJ1-2 TRBV29-1 NA 12 TGCAGCGACCGGGACCTTAACTATGGCTACACCTTC CSDRDLNYGYTF
many TRBJ2-7 TRBV7-9 TRBD1 13 TGTGCCAGCAGCAAAGGACAGGGCTACGAGCAGTACTTC CASSKGQGYEQYF